Listed below are T cell receptor beta chains from one sample, sequenced in a study of preoperative IRX-2 immunotherapy in early breast cancer. Assay used: immunoSEQ multiplex PCR; TCRdb lists only in-frame clones, some missing. The sample has 35,000 to 45,000 clones, approximately 80% seen once. This material consisted of lymph node tissue, taken after IRX-2 immunotherapy. All receptors come from a human donor with breast cancer. The CDR3 runs from the conserved cysteine through the conserved F or W. A D gene is named only where the DNA matches it firmly. Clone size is given for some rows only: seen once, a few or many times, or a class if the clone is expanded.

D gene: TRBD1
J gene: TRBJ1-1
clone size: -
V gene: TRBV28
CDR3 DNA: TGTGCCAGCCGGTCAGGGGGCGTGTACACTGAAGCTTTCTTT
CDR3 protein: CASRSGGVYTEAFF

D gene: -
J gene: TRBJ1-1
clone size: -
V gene: TRBV15
CDR3 DNA: TGTGCCACCAGCAGAGATAGGGCAGAGAACACTGAAGCTTTCTTT
CDR3 protein: CATSRDRAENTEAFF

D gene: -
J gene: TRBJ2-3
clone size: -
V gene: TRBV11-3
CDR3 DNA: TGTGCCAGCAGCTTGAAGCTCATCACAGATACGCAGTATTTT
CDR3 protein: CASSLKLITDTQYF

D gene: -
J gene: TRBJ2-5
clone size: -
V gene: TRBV28
CDR3 DNA: TGTGCCAGCACGATGGGGGTGGTCCCTTGGGGGGAGACCCAGTACTTC
CDR3 protein: CASTMGVVPWGETQYF

D gene: TRBD1
J gene: TRBJ2-7
clone size: -
V gene: TRBV28
CDR3 DNA: TGTGCCAGCATGAGGGGGCTCTACGAGCAGTACTTC
CDR3 protein: CASMRGLYEQYF

D gene: -
J gene: TRBJ2-2
clone size: -
V gene: TRBV19
CDR3 DNA: TGTGCCAGTAGTCCCTGGACAGTGAACACCGGGGAGCTGTTTTTT
CDR3 protein: CASSPWTVNTGELFF

D gene: -
J gene: TRBJ1-2
clone size: few
V gene: TRBV11-3
CDR3 DNA: TGTGCCAGCAGCGCCCGGACAGACTCTAACTATGGTTACACCTTC
CDR3 protein: CASSARTDSNYGYTF

D gene: -
J gene: TRBJ2-7
clone size: -
V gene: TRBV23-1
CDR3 DNA: TGCGCCAGCAGTCAATCCGGGCTTGCGGTTCGGGACACAAGCCCATTC
CDR3 protein: CASSQSGLAVRDTSPF

D gene: TRBD1
J gene: TRBJ1-1
clone size: -
V gene: TRBV11-3
CDR3 DNA: TGTGCCAGCAGCCCAGGGGGGGGAAACACTGAAGCTTTCTTT
CDR3 protein: CASSPGGGNTEAFF

D gene: TRBD1
J gene: TRBJ1-5
clone size: -
V gene: TRBV5-1
CDR3 DNA: TGCGCCAGCAGCTTGGGTCAGGGGGAACAGCCCCAGCATTTT
CDR3 protein: CASSLGQGEQPQHF

D gene: TRBD1
J gene: TRBJ1-1
clone size: -
V gene: TRBV28
CDR3 DNA: TGTGCCAACCGGACAGGGCACAACACTGAAGCTTTCTTT
CDR3 protein: CANRTGHNTEAFF

D gene: -
J gene: TRBJ1-2
clone size: -
V gene: TRBV1
CDR3 DNA: TGCGCCAGCAGCCAAGCCCGGGACAGGGACGGAGGCTACACCTTC
CDR3 protein: CASSQARDRDGGYTF

D gene: -
J gene: TRBJ1-4
clone size: -
V gene: TRBV30
CDR3 DNA: TGTGCCTGGAGTGTAGGCTGGGGCGCCGCTAATGAAAAACTGTTTTTT
CDR3 protein: CAWSVGWGAANEKLFF

D gene: TRBD1
J gene: TRBJ2-1
clone size: -
V gene: TRBV18
CDR3 DNA: TGTGCCAGCTCAACCCAGGGGGCCGGTAATTCGTACAATGAGCAGTTCTTC
CDR3 protein: CASSTQGAGNSYNEQFF

D gene: TRBD1
J gene: TRBJ1-6
clone size: -
V gene: TRBV6-8
CDR3 DNA: TGTGCCAGCAGGACAGGGAGCGCTAATTCACCCCTCCACTTT
CDR3 protein: CASRTGSANSPLHF

D gene: TRBD1
J gene: TRBJ1-1
clone size: -
V gene: TRBV25-1
CDR3 DNA: TGTGCCAGCACCCGTTCAGGGGGGAACACTGAAGCTTTCTTT
CDR3 protein: CASTRSGGNTEAFF

D gene: -
J gene: TRBJ1-2
clone size: -
V gene: TRBV10-3
CDR3 DNA: TGTGCCATCAGTGAGTCAGGGCAGACCGGCTACACCTTC
CDR3 protein: CAISESGQTGYTF

D gene: TRBD2
J gene: TRBJ2-5
clone size: -
V gene: TRBV19
CDR3 DNA: TGTGCCAGTAGTGTCGGGGGGGGAGAGACCCAGTACTTC
CDR3 protein: CASSVGGGETQYF

D gene: TRBD1
J gene: TRBJ1-6
clone size: -
V gene: TRBV19
CDR3 DNA: TGTGCCAGTAGTACGACAGGGGGTAATTCACCCCTCCACTTT
CDR3 protein: CASSTTGGNSPLHF

D gene: -
J gene: TRBJ1-1
clone size: -
V gene: TRBV11-3
CDR3 DNA: TGTGCCAGCAGCTTAGACGGAGGGAGCGCTGAAGCTTTCTTT
CDR3 protein: CASSLDGGSAEAFF

D gene: -
J gene: TRBJ2-3
clone size: -
V gene: TRBV6-8
CDR3 DNA: TGTGCCAGCAGCCTCAGGAGAGATACGCAGTATTTT
CDR3 protein: CASSLRRDTQYF

D gene: -
J gene: TRBJ2-1
clone size: -
V gene: TRBV29-1
CDR3 DNA: TGCAGCGTTGAAGGGGTCAAGAGCTCCTACAATGAGCAGTTCTTC
CDR3 protein: CSVEGVKSSYNEQFF

D gene: -
J gene: TRBJ2-6
clone size: -
V gene: TRBV7-1
CDR3 DNA: TGTGCCAGCAGCCGACCGGGACCGACTATTTCTGGGGCCAACGTCCTGACTTTC
CDR3 protein: CASSRPGPTISGANVLTF

D gene: -
J gene: TRBJ1-6
clone size: -
V gene: TRBV28
CDR3 DNA: TGTGCCAGCAGTTTCCGCGCTCAGTCGGCACCCCTCCACTTT
CDR3 protein: CASSFRAQSAPLHF

D gene: TRBD1
J gene: TRBJ1-5
clone size: -
V gene: TRBV7-4
CDR3 DNA: TGTGCCAGCAGTCGTGGGACAGGGACCATGAGCAATCAGCCCCAGCATTTT
CDR3 protein: CASSRGTGTMSNQPQHF

D gene: -
J gene: TRBJ2-7
clone size: -
V gene: TRBV14
CDR3 DNA: TGTGCCAGCAGCCAGAATATGGGTGGCGAGCAGTACTTC
CDR3 protein: CASSQNMGGEQYF

D gene: TRBD1
J gene: TRBJ1-3
clone size: -
V gene: TRBV5-1
CDR3 DNA: TGCGCCAGCAGCTTGGGGGGACAGTCCTCTGGAAACACCATATATTTT
CDR3 protein: CASSLGGQSSGNTIYF

D gene: -
J gene: TRBJ2-5
clone size: once
V gene: TRBV10-2
CDR3 DNA: TGCGCCAGCAGTGAGTCCAGCCTTCAAGAGACCCAGTACTTC
CDR3 protein: CASSESSLQETQYF

D gene: -
J gene: TRBJ2-1
clone size: -
V gene: TRBV23-1
CDR3 DNA: TGCGCCAGCAGCCCCCCAGACTACAATGAGCAGTTCTTC
CDR3 protein: CASSPPDYNEQFF

D gene: TRBD1
J gene: TRBJ2-1
clone size: -
V gene: TRBV11-3
CDR3 DNA: TGTGCCAGCAGCTTAGTCAGGACAGGGACGAACAATGAGCAGTTCTTC
CDR3 protein: CASSLVRTGTNNEQFF

D gene: -
J gene: TRBJ1-5
clone size: few
V gene: TRBV6-8
CDR3 DNA: TGTGCCAGCAGTTACTCGACAGCTAATCAGCCCCAGCATTTT
CDR3 protein: CASSYSTANQPQHF

D gene: TRBD2
J gene: TRBJ2-1
clone size: -
V gene: TRBV11-3
CDR3 DNA: TGTGCCAGCAGCCCATGGGTAGCGGGATTCTACAATGAGCAGTTCTTC
CDR3 protein: CASSPWVAGFYNEQFF

D gene: -
J gene: TRBJ1-1
clone size: -
V gene: TRBV7-4
CDR3 DNA: TGTGCCAGCAGCTTACTCTCAGGGGCGCTCACTGAAGCTTTCTTT
CDR3 protein: CASSLLSGALTEAFF

D gene: -
J gene: TRBJ1-6
clone size: -
V gene: TRBV5-1
CDR3 DNA: TGCGCCAGCAGCTTGGGGCTGGGCTCCTATAATTCACCCCTCCACTTT
CDR3 protein: CASSLGLGSYNSPLHF

D gene: TRBD1
J gene: TRBJ2-1
clone size: -
V gene: TRBV15
CDR3 DNA: TGTGCCACCAGCAGAGTGATCCCCTCCGGGACAGGGCGCGGGGAGCAGTTCTTC
CDR3 protein: CATSRVIPSGTGRGEQFF

D gene: TRBD1
J gene: TRBJ1-4
clone size: once
V gene: TRBV29-1
CDR3 DNA: TGCAGTGGGACAGGGGCAACTAATGAAAAACTGTTTTTT
CDR3 protein: CSGTGATNEKLFF

D gene: -
J gene: TRBJ2-3
clone size: -
V gene: TRBV1
CDR3 DNA: TGCGCCAGCAGCCAAGCAACGGCCACAGATACGCAGTATTTT
CDR3 protein: CASSQATATDTQYF

D gene: -
J gene: TRBJ2-7
clone size: -
V gene: TRBV6-8
CDR3 DNA: TGTGCCAGCAGGAGCACAACGCGGGCCGAGCAGTACTTC
CDR3 protein: CASRSTTRAEQYF

D gene: TRBD1
J gene: TRBJ1-2
clone size: -
V gene: TRBV5-1
CDR3 DNA: TGCGCCAGCAGCCCGGGACAGGGGGCCGGCTATGGCTACACCTTC
CDR3 protein: CASSPGQGAGYGYTF

D gene: -
J gene: TRBJ1-4
clone size: -
V gene: TRBV5-1
CDR3 DNA: TGCGCCAGCAGCCCCGGGGGGACCGTTGAAAAACTGTTTTTT
CDR3 protein: CASSPGGTVEKLFF

D gene: -
J gene: TRBJ2-7
clone size: -
V gene: TRBV30
CDR3 DNA: TGTGCCTGGAAACGGGATAGGAGCTTCTACGAGCAGTACTTC
CDR3 protein: CAWKRDRSFYEQYF

D gene: -
J gene: TRBJ1-2
clone size: -
V gene: TRBV10-2
CDR3 DNA: TGCGCCAGCAGTGAATTCAGGGGCCGGTATGGCTACACCTTC
CDR3 protein: CASSEFRGRYGYTF

D gene: -
J gene: TRBJ1-1
clone size: -
V gene: TRBV5-1
CDR3 DNA: TGCGCCAGCAGCTTGGCCGCGGGGGACACTGAAGCTTTCTTT
CDR3 protein: CASSLAAGDTEAFF

D gene: -
J gene: TRBJ2-7
clone size: -
V gene: TRBV28
CDR3 DNA: TGTGCCAGCAGTTCCACCGGTGGTCCAGCCTACGAGCAGTACTTC
CDR3 protein: CASSSTGGPAYEQYF

D gene: -
J gene: TRBJ2-2
clone size: -
V gene: TRBV28
CDR3 DNA: TGTGCCGCAGGATTGGGGTCGAACACCGGGGAGCTGTTTTTT
CDR3 protein: CAAGLGSNTGELFF

D gene: -
J gene: TRBJ1-3
clone size: -
V gene: TRBV5-1
CDR3 DNA: TGCGCCAGCAGCTTGGCAGGGACGGGTTACACCATATATTTT
CDR3 protein: CASSLAGTGYTIYF

D gene: TRBD1
J gene: TRBJ2-7
clone size: -
V gene: TRBV5-1
CDR3 DNA: TGCGCCAGCAGCTTGGGACAGGGGATTGACGAGCAGTACTTC
CDR3 protein: CASSLGQGIDEQYF

D gene: -
J gene: TRBJ1-1
clone size: -
V gene: TRBV6-1
CDR3 DNA: TGTGCCAGCAGTGAAGGGTTGAACACTGAAGCTTTCTTT
CDR3 protein: CASSEGLNTEAFF